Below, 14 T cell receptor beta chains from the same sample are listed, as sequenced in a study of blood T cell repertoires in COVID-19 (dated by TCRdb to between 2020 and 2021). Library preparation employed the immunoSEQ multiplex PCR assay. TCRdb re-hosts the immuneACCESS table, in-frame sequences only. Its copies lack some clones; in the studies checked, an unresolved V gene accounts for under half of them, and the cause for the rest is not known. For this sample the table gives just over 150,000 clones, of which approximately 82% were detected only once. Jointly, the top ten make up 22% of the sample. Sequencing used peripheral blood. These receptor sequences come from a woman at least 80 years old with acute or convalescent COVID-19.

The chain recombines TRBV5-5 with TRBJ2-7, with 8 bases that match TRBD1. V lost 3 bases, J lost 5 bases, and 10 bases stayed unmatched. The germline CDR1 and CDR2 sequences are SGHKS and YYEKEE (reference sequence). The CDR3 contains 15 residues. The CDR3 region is CASSYQGQGSNEQYF. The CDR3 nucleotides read TGTGCCAGCAGCTATCAAGGACAGGGATCGAACGAGCAGTACTTC.

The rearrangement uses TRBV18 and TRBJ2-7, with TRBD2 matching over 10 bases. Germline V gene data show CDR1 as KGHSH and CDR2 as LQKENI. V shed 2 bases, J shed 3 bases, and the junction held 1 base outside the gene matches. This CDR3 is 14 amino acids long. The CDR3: CASSPTSGIYEQYF. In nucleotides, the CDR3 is TGTGCCAGCTCACCAACTAGCGGGATCTACGAGCAGTACTTC.

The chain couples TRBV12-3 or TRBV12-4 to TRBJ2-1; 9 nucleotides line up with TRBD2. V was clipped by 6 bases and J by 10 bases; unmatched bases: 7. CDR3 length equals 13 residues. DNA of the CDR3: TGTGCCAGCAGCTTGACTAGCGGCAAAGAGCAGTTCTTC. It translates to CASSLTSGKEQFF.

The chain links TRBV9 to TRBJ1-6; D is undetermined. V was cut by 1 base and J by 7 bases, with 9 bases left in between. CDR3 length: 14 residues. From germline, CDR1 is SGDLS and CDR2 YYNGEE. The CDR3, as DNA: TGTGCCAGCAGCGTATCCTCTACCAATTCACCCCTCCACTTT. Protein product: CASSVSSTNSPLHF.

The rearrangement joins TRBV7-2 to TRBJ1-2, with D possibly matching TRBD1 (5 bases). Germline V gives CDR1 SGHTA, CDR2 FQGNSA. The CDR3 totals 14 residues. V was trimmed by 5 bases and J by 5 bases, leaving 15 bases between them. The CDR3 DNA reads TGTGCCAGCAGCGTGGGGGAGGGGTGGTATGGCTACACCTTC. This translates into CASSVGEGWYGYTF.

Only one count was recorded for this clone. CDR3 protein: CASSQGGQSQYF. DNA for the CDR3: TGTGCCAGCAGCCAAGGGGGACAGTCCCAGTACTTC. The genes are TRBV3-1 (or the pseudogene TRBV3-2) and TRBJ2-5, with 7 bases matching TRBD1. The J segment lost 9 bases and the V segment lost 1 base, leaving 2 bases of the junction unmatched. Germline CDR1 LGHDT, CDR2 YNNKEL (reference sequence). The CDR3 length is 12 residues.

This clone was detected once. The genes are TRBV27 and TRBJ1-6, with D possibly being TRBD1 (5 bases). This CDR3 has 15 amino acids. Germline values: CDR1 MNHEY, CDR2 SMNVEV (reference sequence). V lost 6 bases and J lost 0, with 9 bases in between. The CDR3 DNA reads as TGTGCCAGCAGATATGACAGCTCCTATAATTCACCCCTCCACTTT. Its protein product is CASRYDSSYNSPLHF.

The CDR3 DNA is TGCGCCAGCAGCTTTACGGGACTAGTCAATGAGCAGTTCTTC. Translated: CASSFTGLVNEQFF. The rearrangement joins TRBV5-1 to TRBJ2-1; 8 bases are a match to TRBD2. Per the germline V gene, CDR1 is SGHRS and CDR2 is YFSETQ. V lost 2 bases to trimming and J lost 6 bases; unmatched junction nucleotides: 4. This CDR3 has 14 residues.

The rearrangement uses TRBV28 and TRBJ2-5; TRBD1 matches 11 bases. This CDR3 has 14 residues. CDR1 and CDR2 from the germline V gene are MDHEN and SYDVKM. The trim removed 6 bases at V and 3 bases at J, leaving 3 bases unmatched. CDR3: CASSRDRGEETQYF. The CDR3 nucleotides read TGTGCCAGCAGCCGGGACAGGGGGGAAGAGACCCAGTACTTC.

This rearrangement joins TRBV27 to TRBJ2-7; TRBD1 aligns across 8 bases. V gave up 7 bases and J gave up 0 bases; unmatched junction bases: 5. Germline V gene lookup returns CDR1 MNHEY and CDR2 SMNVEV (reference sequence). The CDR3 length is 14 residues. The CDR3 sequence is CASTPTGDSYEQYF. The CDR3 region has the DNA TGTGCCAGCACTCCGACAGGGGACTCCTACGAGCAGTACTTC.

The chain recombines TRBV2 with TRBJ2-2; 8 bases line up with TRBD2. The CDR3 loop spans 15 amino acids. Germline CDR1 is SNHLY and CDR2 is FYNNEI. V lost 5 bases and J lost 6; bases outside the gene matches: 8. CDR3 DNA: TGTGCCAGCAGTCCCCTAAGCGGGAGCGCCGGGGAGCTGTTTTTT. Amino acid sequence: CASSPLSGSAGELFF.

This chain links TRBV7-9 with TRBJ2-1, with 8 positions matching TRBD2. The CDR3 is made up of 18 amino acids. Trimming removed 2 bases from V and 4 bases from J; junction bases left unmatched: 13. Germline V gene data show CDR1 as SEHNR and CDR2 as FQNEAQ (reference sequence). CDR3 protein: CASSLLGTRNTGYNEQFF. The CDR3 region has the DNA TGTGCCAGCAGCTTATTAGGGACTAGGAACACGGGATACAATGAGCAGTTCTTC.

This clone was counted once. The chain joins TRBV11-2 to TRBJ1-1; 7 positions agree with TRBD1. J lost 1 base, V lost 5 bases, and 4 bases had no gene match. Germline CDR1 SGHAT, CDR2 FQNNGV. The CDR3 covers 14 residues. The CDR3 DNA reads TGTGCCAGCAGCATCGGGACAGCGAACACTGAAGCTTTCTTT. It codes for CASSIGTANTEAFF.

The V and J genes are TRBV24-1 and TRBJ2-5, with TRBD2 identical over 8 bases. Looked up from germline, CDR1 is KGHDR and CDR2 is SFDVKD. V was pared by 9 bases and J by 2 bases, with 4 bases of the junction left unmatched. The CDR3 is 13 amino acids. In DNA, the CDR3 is TGTGCCACCGGTAGCGGGACACAAGAGACCCAGTACTTC. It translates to CATGSGTQETQYF.